These 17 T cell receptor beta chains were sequenced from one sample in a study of blood T cell repertoires in COVID-19. Measured with immunoSEQ multiplex PCR; TCRdb has only the in-frame clones, and not every one. Among hundreds of thousands of clones, approximately 82% were seen once, and the ten largest hold about 5%. The sequenced sample consisted of PBMCs or T cells enriched from blood (not recorded which). These receptors all come from a man in his forties or fifties who had been exposed to COVID-19.

This clone was seen more than once but under ten times. CDR3 protein: CASSRDSNNSPLHF. The CDR3 DNA sequence: TGTGCCAGCTCACGGGACAGCAATAATTCACCCCTCCACTTT. The rearrangement uses TRBV18 and TRBJ1-6; 7 bases align to TRBD1. With 4 bases clipped from V and 5 bases from J, the junction kept 2 bases outside the gene matches. The CDR3 is 14 amino acids. Germline V gives CDR1 KGHSH, CDR2 LQKENI.

This clone was detected once. The J gene is TRBJ2-1, the V gene TRBV5-1; maybe TRBD2 (5 bases). V lost 1 base, J lost 4 bases, and 15 bases lay in between. CDR1 SGHRS and CDR2 YFSETQ come from the germline V gene. The CDR3 is made up of 16 amino acids. The CDR3 region is CASSLRTLEFYNEQFF. In DNA, the CDR3 is TGCGCCAGCAGCTTGAGGACTCTGGAGTTTTACAATGAGCAGTTCTTC.

The chain combines TRBV5-4 with TRBJ2-1, with TRBD2 matching 9 bases. V dropped 0 bases and J dropped 7; count of bases not matched to a gene: 8. The CDR3 runs 16 residues. Germline V gene data show CDR1 as SGHNT and CDR2 as YYREEE (reference sequence). CDR3 residues: CASSLGGGRASNEQFF. CDR3 in DNA: TGTGCCAGCAGCTTGGGGGGCGGGAGGGCCTCTAATGAGCAGTTCTTC. The full variable domain, its missing parts supplied by reference TRBV5-4 and TRBJ2-1, is ETGVTQSPTHLIKTRGQQVTLRCSSQSGHNTVSWYQQALGQGPQFIFQYYREEENGRGNFPPRFSGLQFPNYSSELNVNALELDDSALYLCASSLGGGRASNEQFFGPGTRLTVL.

The chain has TRBV5-4 and TRBJ1-6, with a possible D match to TRBD1 (6 bases). V lost 0 bases to trimming and J lost 7 bases, with 11 bases between them. This CDR3 comprises 15 residues. Per the germline V gene, CDR1 is SGHNT and CDR2 is YYREEE (reference sequence). DNA for the CDR3: TGTGCCAGCAGCTTGGCCGGACAGCCAAATTCACCCCTCCACTTT. This gives the protein CASSLAGQPNSPLHF. The full variable domain, rest sourced from reference TRBV5-4 and TRBJ1-6, is ETGVTQSPTHLIKTRGQQVTLRCSSQSGHNTVSWYQQALGQGPQFIFQYYREEENGRGNFPPRFSGLQFPNYSSELNVNALELDDSALYLCASSLAGQPNSPLHFGNGTRLTVT.

The sample holds a few counts of this clone. The chain combines TRBV5-6 with TRBJ1-2; D gene unclear. The CDR3 extends over 13 amino acids. V was shortened by 1 base and J by 7 bases, with 11 bases between the two germline ends. Germline CDR1 and CDR2: SGHDT and YYEEEE. The DNA for the CDR3 is TGTGCCAGCAGCTTGTGGCCCGTTCGTGGCTACACCTTC. This gives the protein CASSLWPVRGYTF.

The chain combines TRBV5-1 with TRBJ1-1; D is uncertain. The CDR3 totals 14 residues. V was pared by 4 bases and J by 1 base, with 11 bases between. Germline V gene data show CDR1 as SGHRS and CDR2 as YFSETQ. CDR3 amino acids: CASSPEPGNTEAFF. Written as DNA, the CDR3 is TGCGCCAGCAGCCCTGAGCCGGGGAACACTGAAGCTTTCTTT.

The V gene is TRBV10-3, the J gene TRBJ1-5; TRBD1 is a possible D gene (5 bases). V lost 4 bases to trimming and J lost 8 bases, with 12 bases between them. Germline V gene sequence: CDR1 ENHRY, CDR2 SYGVKD. CDR3 size: 13 residues. The CDR3: CAISGWGREPQHF. As DNA, the CDR3 is TGTGCCATCAGTGGCTGGGGCAGGGAGCCCCAGCATTTT.

The J gene is TRBJ1-1, the V gene TRBV25-1, with D perhaps matching TRBD1 (5 bases). Germline-derived CDR1 and CDR2 are MGHDK and SYGVNS. The CDR3 spans 14 residues. V lost 1 base, J lost 6 bases, and 12 bases lay in between. The CDR3, as DNA: TGTGCCAGCAGTGAATTTCAGGGTTGGGCTGAAGCTTTCTTT. Translation gives CASSEFQGWAEAFF.

This clone was counted only a few times. The V call is TRBV27, the J call TRBJ1-1; perhaps TRBD1 as D (5 bases). CDR1 and CDR2 from the germline V gene are MNHEY and SMNVEV (reference sequence). V was shortened by 3 bases and J by 5 bases, with 13 bases between the two germline ends. This CDR3 is built from 14 residues. The CDR3 DNA is TGTGCCAGCAGTTTTTGGCAGGGAGGGACTGAAGCTTTCTTT. Translated, it gives CASSFWQGGTEAFF.

V and J are TRBV12-3 or TRBV12-4 and TRBJ2-2; tentatively, D is TRBD2 (6 bases). There are 12 residues in the CDR3. Deletions cut 8 bases from V and 5 bases from J, with 9 bases between. CDR3 bases: TGTGCCAGCGCGGGGAGAACCGGGGAGCTGTTTTTT. The encoded protein is CASAGRTGELFF.

V usage is TRBV11-3 and J usage is TRBJ1-1; weak D call: TRBD1 (6 bases). Trimming took 1 base from V and 10 from J, leaving 16 bases between them. The CDR3 length is 14 residues. The V gene's germline CDR1 is SGHNT and CDR2 YENEEA. The CDR3 spells CASSLGRNGGPAFF. CDR3 in DNA: TGTGCCAGCAGCTTAGGCCGGAACGGGGGGCCAGCTTTCTTT.

The chain has TRBV5-4 and TRBJ1-1; weak D call: TRBD1 (5 bases). The V end was cut by 9 bases, the J end by 2 bases, with 14 bases between. CDR3 length: 13 residues. CDR1 and CDR2 (germline): SGHNT, YYREEE (reference sequence). CDR3 region: CATQEQSNTEAFF. CDR3 bases: TGTGCCACACAGGAGCAGAGTAACACTGAAGCTTTCTTT.

The chain combines TRBV7-9 with TRBJ1-1; D uncertain. This CDR3 is 18 amino acids long. Germline assignment: CDR1 SEHNR and CDR2 FQNEAQ (reference sequence). Trimming took 4 bases from V and 0 from J, leaving 21 bases between them. The CDR3 region has the DNA TGTGCCAGCAGCTCCTACCTGTCCGGGAGAGCCATGAACACTGAAGCTTTCTTT. The encoded protein is CASSSYLSGRAMNTEAFF.

The chain is built from TRBV30 and TRBJ2-1, with D possibly matching TRBD1 (6 bases). This CDR3 comprises 16 residues. Germline lookup yields CDR1 GTSNPN and CDR2 SVGIG (reference sequence). V was clipped by 1 base and J by 5 bases, with 18 bases between them. The CDR3 region has the DNA TGTGCCTGGAGTGCAGGGGTAGCTTTCAGGAACAATGAGCAGTTCTTC. It codes for CAWSAGVAFRNNEQFF. The full variable domain, with the rest looked up from reference TRBV30 and TRBJ2-1, is SQTIHQWPATLVQPVGSPLSLECTVEGTSNPNLYWYRQAAGRGLQLLFYSVGIGQISSEVPQNLSASRPQDRQFILSSKKLLLSDSGFYLCAWSAGVAFRNNEQFFGPGTRLTVL.

The CDR3 here is CASSVEGRTGRLAGVVGEQFF. CDR3 sequence (DNA): TGTGCCAGCAGCGTAGAGGGGAGGACAGGGAGACTAGCGGGAGTGGTGGGCGAGCAGTTCTTC. The chain couples TRBV9 to TRBJ2-1; 12 bases fit TRBD2. Germline trimming cut 0 bases from V and 10 bases from J; bases unmatched to any gene: 23. Germline CDR1 SGDLS, CDR2 YYNGEE. The length of the CDR3 is 21 residues.

CDR3 sequence reads: CAWASGGNYNSPLHF. The CDR3 nucleotides read TGTGCCTGGGCCTCGGGGGGGAACTATAATTCACCCCTCCACTTT. The chain is built from TRBV30 and TRBJ1-6; possible D gene TRBD1, 5 bases. Germline values: CDR1 GTSNPN, CDR2 SVGIG (reference sequence). V shed 5 bases and J shed 3 bases, with 14 bases lying between them. This CDR3 is 15 amino acids long.

The chain is built from TRBV29-1 and TRBJ2-3; TRBD2 matches 14 bases. The CDR3 has 15 amino acids. Germline CDR1 SQVTM, CDR2 ANQGSEA. The trim removed 3 bases at V and 4 bases at J, leaving 3 bases unmatched. CDR3 coding DNA: TGCAGCGTTGAGGGGACTAGCGGGAGTGCAGATACGCAGTATTTT. It encodes CSVEGTSGSADTQYF.